This T cell receptor (beta chain) emerged from a study of glioma-infiltrating T cells after dendritic cell vaccination. Primers: 60 V beta forward and 13 J beta reverse. The data were produced by immunoSEQ multiplex PCR, yet TCRdb's version contains in-frame clones alone and is incomplete. The sample shows 100,000 or so clones, about nine tenths of them seen only once. A remark on this clone: Its antigen remains unknown.

General observations from the study: Few patients contributed both blood and tumor specimens.

The CDR3 spans 16 residues. The V segment lost 3 bases and the J segment 6 bases; nucleotides outside the gene matches: 12. Per the germline V gene, CDR1 is SGHTA and CDR2 is FQGNSA. The chain employs TRBV7-2 and TRBJ2-7; 9 nucleotides agree with TRBD1. This clonotype originated in a human donor with glioblastoma. Sequencing used blood, obtained before dendritic cell vaccination. CDR3 sequence: CASSFTSRDRDREQYF. CDR3 coding DNA: TGTGCCAGCAGCTTTACGTCCCGGGACAGGGATCGCGAGCAGTACTTC.